This T cell receptor (beta chain) was captured by sequencing in a study of shared clonotypes between healthy human individuals. Study-level findings and limits: It was the non-shared clonotypes that had lower generation probabilities than clonotypes shared by all four donors.

Sequenced by immunoSEQ multiplex PCR; TCRdb stores in-frame clones only, minus some. The data contain more than 2 million clones, approximately 94% of them singletons. In regard to this clone: Its target is unknown.

Terminally differentiated effector memory CD45RA+ cells were excluded from the naive CD8 cells, which were CD45RO-negative and positively selected for CCR7. The germline V gene encodes CDR1 MNHNS and CDR2 SASEGT. J lost 0 bases, V lost 1 base, and 7 bases had no gene match. This CDR3 comprises 17 residues. Material: naive CD8+ T cells sorted from blood. This chain uses TRBV6-1 with TRBJ1-1; 8 positions agree with TRBD1. The sequence was obtained from a man aged 18-30 years in good health. CDR3 bases: TGTGCCAGCAGTGAAGATATGGACAGGGCGATGAACACTGAAGCTTTCTTT. Encoded protein: CASSEDMDRAMNTEAFF.